This T cell receptor beta chain is from a study of T cell clonality in common variable immunodeficiency. General observations from the study: CVID subjects showed higher TCRbeta clonality than healthy controls.

This clone appeared many times. Its specificity is not known. The CDR3 extends 3 residues past the end of the read, so its final part is completed from the germline J gene. Produced via immunoSEQ multiplex PCR; TCRdb's table is partial and in-frame only. The table lists roughly 70,000 clones, with no singletons. V lost 4 bases and J lost 0, with 15 bases in between. The CDR3 length is 17 residues. Germline CDR1 reads LGHNA; CDR2 reads YNFKEQ. Most patients and controls had Caucasian heritage. Sequencing was carried out using peripheral blood mononuclear cells. The chain combines TRBV4-2 with TRBJ1-4, with D maybe TRBD1 (6 bases). This clonotype originated in a person aged 18-70 years in good health. CDR3 region: CASSPIGGGATNEKLFF. Incomplete CDR3 DNA: TGTGCCAGCAGCCCGATCGGAGGGGGTGCAACTAATGAAAAA.